The text below deals with one T cell receptor (beta chain). Libraries were prepared by immunoSEQ multiplex PCR; TCRdb keeps only in-frame clonotypes and omits some of them. This table has about 56,000 clones, approximately 90% appearing once. This entry comes from a study of T cell changes during pregnancy in multiple sclerosis. Sequences were obtained from peripheral blood from another person, used as feeder cells. The receptor was isolated from a human donor whose cells served as feeder cells for cultures in a pregnancy study.

Here the CDR3 DNA reads TGTGCCAGCAGCTCCACCTACGACAGGGAAAGAGAGACCCAGTACTTC. This encodes CASSSTYDRERETQYF. The chain uses TRBV7-3 and TRBJ2-5; 7 positions match TRBD1. CDR3 length equals 16 residues. CDR1 is SGHTA, CDR2 FQGTGA, per germline. The V and J ends lost 4 bases and 4 bases, in that order; junction bases with no gene match: 12.